Listed below are T cell receptor beta chains from one sample, sequenced in a study of T cell responses to AZD1222 COVID-19 vaccine. Method: immunoSEQ multiplex PCR; TCRdb's copy keeps in-frame clones and lacks some. The sample carries around 99,000 clones, roughly nine tenths recorded once. The sequencing here drew on peripheral blood, taken on day 0 of AZD1222 vaccination. The receptors were sampled from an adult in good health. Both conserved end residues are part of each CDR3. D genes are given only for firm matches. Size tells how often a clone was seen (once, few, many) or the class of an expanded clone, and some rows leave it out.

TRBD2,TRBV3-1/TRBV3-2,TRBJ2-1,15,-,TGTGCCAGCAGCCTTATAGCGGGAGTAGTGAATGAGCAGTTCTTC,CASSLIAGVVNEQFF
-,TRBV7-9,TRBJ1-1,14,-,TGTGCCAGCAGCTTAGCGGGCAGGGCCACTGAAGCTTTCTTT,CASSLAGRATEAFF
TRBD1,TRBV6-2/TRBV6-3,TRBJ2-7,15,-,TGTGCCAGCAGTTACCGGGACAGGGGTTCCCACGAGCAGTACTTC,CASSYRDRGSHEQYF
-,TRBV18,TRBJ2-2,16,-,TGTGCCAGCTCACCACCCGGGCAGGGCGGCACCGGGGAGCTGTTTTTT,CASSPPGQGGTGELFF
-,TRBV19,TRBJ1-1,14,-,TGTGCCAGTAGTATTCACCGGGACACGGCTGAAGCTTTCTTT,CASSIHRDTAEAFF
-,TRBV7-9,TRBJ2-7,12,-,TGTGCCAGCAGCTCACTATCCCACGAGCAGTACTTC,CASSSLSHEQYF
-,TRBV5-4,TRBJ2-5,14,-,TGTGCCAGCAGCTTGCAGGGTGCCCAAGAGACCCAGTACTTC,CASSLQGAQETQYF
-,TRBV7-9,TRBJ1-5,14,-,TGTGCCAGCAGCCCCTTATCGGTTAATCAGCCCCAGCATTTT,CASSPLSVNQPQHF
-,TRBV5-1,TRBJ1-2,14,-,TGCGCCAGCAGCTTGGCCCCCGGGCCAGATGGCTACACCTTC,CASSLAPGPDGYTF
-,TRBV3-1/TRBV3-2,TRBJ1-2,16,-,TGTGCCAGCAGCCAAGATTGGACAGCCACTAACTATGGCTACACCTTC,CASSQDWTATNYGYTF
-,TRBV14,TRBJ2-7,16,-,TGTGCCAGCAGCCAATTTGTAGGGGCCACCTCCTACGAGCAGTACTTC,CASSQFVGATSYEQYF
-,TRBV11-2,TRBJ2-1,12,-,TGTGCCAGCAGCTTTAGGACCGGTGAGCAGTTCTTC,CASSFRTGEQFF
-,TRBV19,TRBJ1-5,16,-,TGTGCCAGTAGTATACGGGGAAGGGTATATTATCAGCCCCAGCATTTT,CASSIRGRVYYQPQHF
-,TRBV24-1,TRBJ2-2,17,-,TGTGCCAGCGATAAGTCCCTCGGGCCCCGGCAGGCCGGGGAGCTGTTTTTT,CASDKSLGPRQAGELFF
-,TRBV6-5,TRBJ1-2,11,-,TGTGCCAGCCAGGCTAACTATGGCTACACCTTC,CASQANYGYTF
-,TRBV5-5,TRBJ2-2,13,-,TGTGCCAGCAGCCCCCAAGTAACCGGGGAGCTGTTTTTT,CASSPQVTGELFF
TRBD2,TRBV29-1,TRBJ2-1,15,-,TGCAGCGTTCAGGGACTAGCGGGAGGAGTTAATGAGCAGTTCTTC,CSVQGLAGGVNEQFF
TRBD1,TRBV4-2,TRBJ1-3,16,once,TGTGCCAGCAGCCACGGACAGGGGGCTTTTGGAAACACCATATATTTT,CASSHGQGAFGNTIYF
TRBD1,TRBV7-2,TRBJ1-2,16,once,TGTGCCAGCAGCTTAGGACAGGGGGCGCTAGGGTATGGCTACACCTTC,CASSLGQGALGYGYTF
-,TRBV30,TRBJ2-2,14,-,TGTGCCTGGAGTACTGGAACCGCCCCCGGGGAGCTGTTTTTT,CAWSTGTAPGELFF
TRBD1,TRBV10-3,TRBJ2-5,16,-,TGTGCCATCAGTGAGTTGGACAGGGACCTCCAAGAGACCCAGTACTTC,CAISELDRDLQETQYF
-,TRBV2,TRBJ1-5,15,-,TGTGCCAGCAGTGAATTCATTTCCGGCCTTCAGCCCCAGCATTTT,CASSEFISGLQPQHF
TRBD2,TRBV9,TRBJ2-1,15,-,TGTGCCAGCAGCGTACGGCTAGCGGGAGGGGTTGAGCAGTTCTTC,CASSVRLAGGVEQFF
TRBD1,TRBV19,TRBJ1-6,15,-,TGTGCCAGTAGTATACCCCGACAGGGGGGTTCACCCCTCCACTTT,CASSIPRQGGSPLHF
-,TRBV6-2/TRBV6-3,TRBJ2-3,14,-,TGTGCCAGCAGTCACAATTCTAGACTTCTGACGCAGTATTTT,CASSHNSRLLTQYF
-,TRBV18,TRBJ1-1,17,-,TGTGCCAGCTCACCAACTTATGGGGACATTCAGAACACTGAAGCTTTCTTT,CASSPTYGDIQNTEAFF
-,TRBV5-5,TRBJ2-3,14,once,TGTGCCAGCAGGCTGCGCCCGAGCACAGATACGCAGTATTTT,CASRLRPSTDTQYF
-,TRBV29-1,TRBJ2-7,13,-,TGCAGCGTTGGTCAGGCGTCCTCCTACGAGCAGTACTTC,CSVGQASSYEQYF
-,TRBV19,TRBJ2-3,13,-,TGTGCCAGTAGTATTGACGGGACGGATACGCAGTATTTT,CASSIDGTDTQYF
-,TRBV4-3,TRBJ1-2,15,-,TGCGCCAGCAGCCAAGTCCAGCTGGATAACTATGGCTACACCTTC,CASSQVQLDNYGYTF
-,TRBV5-8,TRBJ1-1,13,-,TGTGCCAGCAGCTTTGGGGGGTATACTGAAGCTTTCTTT,CASSFGGYTEAFF
TRBD1,TRBV9,TRBJ1-2,13,-,TGTGCCAGCAGCGTAGGACAGGGCTATGGCTACACCTTC,CASSVGQGYGYTF
TRBD2,TRBV29-1,TRBJ2-7,13,-,TGCAGCGTTGGGTGGTCCCCGGGGGGCGAGCAGTACTTC,CSVGWSPGGEQYF
-,TRBV4-3,TRBJ1-2,15,-,TGCGCCAGCAGCCAAGATTTAGGGACGATTTATGGCTACACCTTC,CASSQDLGTIYGYTF
-,TRBV5-1,TRBJ2-1,13,-,TGCGCCAGCAGCTTAAACGGTGACAATGAGCAGTTCTTC,CASSLNGDNEQFF
-,TRBV14,TRBJ1-2,15,once,TGTGCCAGCAGCCAAAACCGGGGCTATCGGGATGGCTACACCTTC,CASSQNRGYRDGYTF
-,TRBV6-5,TRBJ1-5,15,-,TGTGCCAGCAGGAGGGGCAGTGCTGGCAATCAGCCCCAGCATTTT,CASRRGSAGNQPQHF
TRBD1,TRBV9,TRBJ1-2,15,-,TGTGCCAGCAGCGTAGGCTGGACAGGGGGCTATGGCTACACCTTC,CASSVGWTGGYGYTF
TRBD1,TRBV7-2,TRBJ1-5,14,-,TGTGCCACCTCGGACAGGGACAGCAATCAGCCCCAGCATTTT,CATSDRDSNQPQHF
-,TRBV15,TRBJ2-4,13,-,TGTGCCACCAGCCCGCAGGGGTATAACATTCAGTACTTC,CATSPQGYNIQYF
-,TRBV7-2,TRBJ1-1,14,-,TGTGCCAGCAGCTTCTTACAGGGGAACACTGAAGCTTTCTTT,CASSFLQGNTEAFF